The T cell receptor (beta chain) under discussion was sequenced for a study of multiple sclerosis patients with progressive multifocal leukoencephalopathy. The time point here: before natalizumab initiation. T0 refers to blood drawn before natalizumab was first infused. The CDR3 covers 18 residues. Germline V gene data show CDR1 as SGHRS and CDR2 as YFSETQ. V dropped 3 bases and J dropped 0 bases, with 16 bases sitting between them. Some clones are missing from TCRdb's copy, which holds only in-frame ones; the method was immunoSEQ multiplex PCR. Among fewer than 40,000 clones, 85% to 95% were seen once, and the ten largest hold roughly 2%. For this clone: What it recognizes is unknown. This sample includes further DNA sequences coding for the same CDR3.

Findings and limits, study-wide: Most PML patients had lower entropy, suggesting less diverse TRB repertoires.

The gene calls are TRBV5-1 and TRBJ2-6; D gene unclear. The source material was PBMCs. This sequence was found in a man younger than 40 with multiple sclerosis. CDR3 loop: CASSSPSSPYSGANVLTF. The DNA of the CDR3 is TGCGCCAGCAGCTCACCCTCCTCCCCGTACTCTGGGGCCAACGTCCTGACTTTC.